A single sample is the source of the 29 T cell receptor beta chains below, sequenced in a study of T cell responses to AZD1222 COVID-19 vaccine. Data came from immunoSEQ multiplex PCR; TCRdb stores just in-frame clones and leaves some out. The table shows approximately 130,000 clones, with about 93% occurring only once. This material consisted of peripheral blood, taken 28 days after the second dose of the MenACWY control vaccine. The origin of the receptors is an adult who received the MenACWY meningococcal vaccine as a control.

This clone was recorded only once. The rearrangement joins TRBV6-5 to TRBJ2-2, with D unclear. Trimming pared 1 base from V and 7 bases from J, leaving 16 bases between. The germline V gene has CDR1 MNHEY and CDR2 SVGAGI. The length of the CDR3 is 16 residues. The CDR3 loop is CASSYFGPRVDGELFF. The CDR3 DNA follows: TGTGCCAGCAGTTACTTTGGACCCCGGGTAGACGGGGAGCTGTTTTTT.

This sequence joins TRBV15 and TRBJ1-5; 8 nucleotides line up with TRBD1. J was trimmed by 5 bases and V by 2 bases; bases with no gene match: 5. This CDR3 is built from 15 residues. Germline lookup yields CDR1 LNHNV and CDR2 YYDKDF (reference sequence). CDR3: CATSRYGTGYQPQHF. CDR3 in DNA: TGTGCCACCAGCAGATACGGGACAGGCTATCAGCCCCAGCATTTT.

V is TRBV6-5 and J is TRBJ2-4, with D unresolved. This CDR3 comprises 13 residues. Germline V gene data show CDR1 as MNHEY and CDR2 as SVGAGI. V lost 6 bases to trimming and J lost 1 base, with 7 bases between them. The CDR3 DNA follows: TGTGCCAGCAGGGGTTCTGCCAAAAACATTCAGTACTTC. Translation gives CASRGSAKNIQYF.

J is TRBJ1-6 and V is TRBV21-1; TRBD1 was called by the table and not checked on the DNA. TRBV21-1 is a documented pseudogene. CDR3 length equals 16 residues. The CDR3 nucleotides are TGTGCCAGCAGCAAGGGACGACAGGCTAAACATTCACCCCTCCACTTT. Its protein product is CASSKGRQAKHSPLHF.

The chain joins TRBV10-1 to TRBJ1-4, with 8 bases fitting TRBD1. The J segment lost 3 bases and the V segment lost 6 bases, leaving 6 bases of the junction unmatched. This CDR3 is built from 15 residues. The germline V gene has CDR1 WNHNN and CDR2 SYGVQD (reference sequence). The CDR3 sequence: CASRRTGRPNEKLFF. The CDR3 DNA sequence: TGCGCCAGCAGAAGGACAGGGCGGCCTAATGAAAAACTGTTTTTT.

The chain is built from TRBV4-3 and TRBJ2-6; no firm D call. V lost 0 bases, J lost 1 base, and 7 bases lay in between. CDR1 and CDR2 from the germline V gene are LGHNA and YSLEER. The CDR3 contains 16 residues. The CDR3 is CASSQDDMSGANVLTF. The CDR3 nucleotides read TGCGCCAGCAGCCAAGATGACATGTCTGGGGCCAACGTCCTGACTTTC.

V usage is TRBV28 and J usage is TRBJ2-2, with D tentatively TRBD2 (5 bases). Germline CDR1 MDHEN, CDR2 SYDVKM. CDR3 length equals 16 residues. V lost 1 base, J lost 4 bases, and 13 bases lay in between. CDR3 region: CASSLSSRRVTGELFF. The DNA for the CDR3 is TGTGCCAGCAGTTTATCATCCAGGCGGGTCACCGGGGAGCTGTTTTTT.

V usage is TRBV19 and J usage is TRBJ1-5; D is unclear. Trimming left V 6 bases short and J 9 bases short, with 12 bases between. CDR3 length: 12 residues. Germline CDR1 and CDR2: LNHDA and SQIVND (reference sequence). The CDR3 nucleotides are TGTGCCAGTAGCCGGGGTGTTTTGCCCCAGCATTTT. Translated: CASSRGVLPQHF.

The chain couples TRBV2 to TRBJ1-2, with TRBD1 matching 12 bases. V shed 6 bases, J shed 8 bases, and the junction held 10 bases outside the gene matches. CDR3 length: 15 amino acids. CDR1 and CDR2 from the germline V gene are SNHLY and FYNNEI. The CDR3 region has the DNA TGTGCCAGCAGAGCCCCGGGACAGGGGGCGCGCGGCTACACCTTC. This gives the protein CASRAPGQGARGYTF.

The chain carries TRBV24-1 and TRBJ2-5; TRBD1 matches at 7 bases. CDR1 is KGHDR, CDR2 SFDVKD, per germline. Trimming cost V 4 bases and J 2 bases; bases outside gene matches: 6. This CDR3 comprises 15 residues. CDR3 coding DNA: TGTGCCACCAGTGACGCTCGGGACAGACAAGAGACCCAGTACTTC. Translation: CATSDARDRQETQYF.

This clone was seen just once. This chain connects TRBV10-2 to TRBJ1-5, with D perhaps TRBD1 (5 bases). V lost 8 bases to trimming and J lost 6 bases, with 17 bases between them. The CDR3 is 14 amino acids. Germline V gene data show CDR1 as WSHSY and CDR2 as SAAADI. The CDR3 loop reads CASSISGGTQPQHF. In DNA form, the CDR3 reads TGCGCCAGCTCCATAAGTGGGGGGACTCAGCCCCAGCATTTT.

The J gene is TRBJ1-6, the V gene TRBV2; D is unclear. The V and J ends lost 4 bases and 7 bases respectively, with 14 bases between them. This CDR3 spans 15 amino acids. The V gene's germline CDR1 is SNHLY and CDR2 FYNNEI. In DNA form, the CDR3 reads TGTGCCAGCAGTGGGGCAGGAGGGAAAAATTCACCCCTCCACTTT. It yields the protein CASSGAGGKNSPLHF.

V and J are TRBV2 and TRBJ1-5; D not certain. V lost 3 bases and J 5 bases, leaving 11 bases between the germline ends. This CDR3 comprises 14 residues. The V gene's germline CDR1 is SNHLY and CDR2 FYNNEI. CDR3 bases: TGTGCCAGCAGTGAGGTCGGTCAACATCAGCCCCAGCATTTT. Protein: CASSEVGQHQPQHF.

The rearrangement uses TRBV24-1 and TRBJ1-2; a weak D match, TRBD1 (6 bases). Germline CDR1 is KGHDR and CDR2 is SFDVKD. Trimming pared 4 bases from V and 8 bases from J, leaving 10 bases between. The CDR3 extends over 12 amino acids. The CDR3, as DNA: TGTGCCACCAGTGACCGGACAGTCGGCTACACCTTC. It specifies CATSDRTVGYTF.

The chain employs TRBV18 and TRBJ2-7; 8 nucleotides line up with TRBD1. The CDR3 spans 15 residues. V dropped 3 bases and J dropped 2; count of bases not matched to a gene: 6. The germline V gene encodes CDR1 KGHSH and CDR2 LQKENI. CDR3 protein: CASSPGAGGPYEQYF. The CDR3 nucleotides read TGTGCCAGCTCACCCGGGGCAGGGGGCCCCTACGAGCAGTACTTC.

The gene calls are TRBV28 and TRBJ2-1; TRBD1 aligns across 7 bases. The V and J ends lost 5 bases and 4 bases, in that order; junction bases with no gene match: 5. The CDR3 runs to 14 residues. Germline lookup yields CDR1 MDHEN and CDR2 SYDVKM. The CDR3 DNA reads as TGTGCCAGCAGTCCCACGGACAGGTACAATGAGCAGTTCTTC. Protein product: CASSPTDRYNEQFF.

V and J are TRBV15 and TRBJ2-5; either TRBD1 or TRBD2 may supply D (5 bases each). V was cut by 0 bases and J by 10 bases, with 15 bases left in between. The germline V gene has CDR1 LNHNV and CDR2 YYDKDF (reference sequence). This CDR3 is 14 amino acids long. The CDR3 loop is CATSRDRETEGQYF. The DNA of the CDR3 is TGTGCCACCAGCAGAGATAGGGAGACAGAGGGCCAGTACTTC.

The chain joins TRBV7-2 to TRBJ2-5; D gene ambiguous. Trimming stripped 1 base from V and 1 base from J, with 10 bases between. This CDR3 has 15 residues. Germline-derived CDR1 and CDR2 are SGHTA and FQGNSA. The CDR3 DNA is TGTGCCAGCAGCTTAGGGTCGTTGGTCCAAGAGACCCAGTACTTC. Translating it yields CASSLGSLVQETQYF.

The chain joins TRBV7-9 to TRBJ1-3; D call uncertain. CDR1 and CDR2 from the germline V gene are SEHNR and FQNEAQ (reference sequence). Trimming stripped 4 bases from V and 4 bases from J, with 8 bases between. The CDR3 loop spans 13 amino acids. Written as DNA, the CDR3 is TGTGCCAGCAGCTCGAACGGGGGAAACACCATATATTTT. Protein product: CASSSNGGNTIYF.

The sample holds one count of this clone. The J gene is TRBJ1-5, the V gene TRBV5-1, with D possibly TRBD1 on 5 matching bases. The CDR3 totals 14 residues. CDR1 and CDR2 from the germline V gene are SGHRS and YFSETQ. Trimming removed 0 bases at V and 7 bases at J, with 11 bases between. CDR3 amino acids: CASSLEGPGQPQHF. The CDR3, as DNA: TGCGCCAGCAGCTTGGAGGGGCCTGGGCAGCCCCAGCATTTT. The complete variable domain, with remaining parts taken from reference TRBV5-1 and TRBJ1-5, reads KAGVTQTPRYLIKTRGQQVTLSCSPISGHRSVSWYQQTPGQGLQFLFEYFSETQRNKGNFPGRFSGRQFSNSRSEMNVSTLELGDSALYLCASSLEGPGQPQHFGDGTRLSIL.

The rearrangement uses TRBV18 and TRBJ2-6; 8 bases are shared with TRBD1. The CDR3 is 17 amino acids. V shed 2 bases and J 0 bases; nucleotides not matched to a gene: 3. Germline CDR1 KGHSH, CDR2 LQKENI. The CDR3 DNA follows: TGTGCCAGCTCACCAGGACAGGGAAACTCTGGGGCCAACGTCCTGACTTTC. Protein: CASSPGQGNSGANVLTF.

The genes are TRBV7-9 and TRBJ1-5; 8 nucleotides agree with TRBD1. J was trimmed by 6 bases and V by 1 base; bases with no gene match: 5. The germline V gene has CDR1 SEHNR and CDR2 FQNEAQ (reference sequence). The CDR3 length is 15 residues. CDR3 protein: CASSLGQGATQPQHF. CDR3 nucleotides: TGTGCCAGCAGCTTAGGTCAGGGGGCCACTCAGCCCCAGCATTTT.

The chain combines TRBV18 with TRBJ1-1; perhaps TRBD1 as D (5 bases). Per the germline V gene, CDR1 is KGHSH and CDR2 is LQKENI. Trimming removed 0 bases from V and 3 bases from J, with 8 bases in between. The CDR3 extends over 14 amino acids. Written as DNA, the CDR3 is TGTGCCAGCTCACCACCTACGGGGGACACTGAAGCTTTCTTT. Residues: CASSPPTGDTEAFF.

The chain employs TRBV5-6 and TRBJ2-2; D perhaps matches TRBD1 (7 bases). The CDR3 is made up of 15 amino acids. V was clipped by 1 base and J by 4 bases, with 11 bases between them. The germline gives CDR1 SGHDT, CDR2 YYEEEE. The CDR3 protein is CASSLWQGGTGELFF. CDR3 coding DNA: TGTGCCAGCAGCTTGTGGCAGGGGGGCACCGGGGAGCTGTTTTTT.

V usage is TRBV18 and J usage is TRBJ2-3, with no clear D. Germline CDR1 KGHSH, CDR2 LQKENI. With 3 bases removed from V and 5 bases from J, the gap between germline ends came to 6 bases. The CDR3 has 12 residues. CDR3 sequence (DNA): TGTGCCAGCTCACCTTTCGGAGATACGCAGTATTTT. The encoded protein is CASSPFGDTQYF.

This clone has more than one count but fewer than ten. V and J are TRBV11-1 and TRBJ2-7; D may match TRBD1 or TRBD2 (5 bases each). The germline V and J ends were trimmed by 2 bases and 4 bases, with 12 bases remaining between them. The germline CDR1 and CDR2 sequences are SGHAT and FQDESV (reference sequence). This CDR3 comprises 14 residues. The CDR3, as DNA: TGTGCCAGCAGCTTATTGACGGGGCGATACGAGCAGTACTTC. This gives the protein CASSLLTGRYEQYF. Full variable domain (missing parts from reference TRBV11-1 and TRBJ2-7): EAEVAQSPRYKITEKSQAVAFWCDPISGHATLYWYRQILGQGPELLVQFQDESVVDDSQLPKDRFSAERLKGVDSTLKIQPAELGDSAMYLCASSLLTGRYEQYFGPGTRLTVT.

This chain connects TRBV2 to TRBJ2-7; D is possibly TRBD1 (5 bases). There are 13 residues in the CDR3. The germline V and J ends were trimmed by 5 bases and 6 bases, with 14 bases remaining between them. CDR1 SNHLY and CDR2 FYNNEI come from the germline V gene. The CDR3 region has the DNA TGTGCCAGCAGTTCTGGACACCCCCTCGAGCAGTACGTC. Translated, it gives CASSSGHPLEQYV.

V gene TRBV29-1 combines with J gene TRBJ2-5; D ambiguous. In germline, CDR1 is SQVTM, CDR2 ANQGSEA. The CDR3 runs to 11 residues. This CDR3 reads CSELSMETQYF. The CDR3 nucleotides are TGCAGTGAATTGAGTATGGAGACCCAGTACTTC.

This sequence joins TRBV6-5 and TRBJ2-1; 14 bases fit TRBD2. CDR3 size: 16 residues. The V segment lost 0 bases and the J segment 9 bases; nucleotides outside the gene matches: 4. The germline gives CDR1 MNHEY, CDR2 SVGAGI. The CDR3 nucleotides read TGTGCCAGCAGTTACTCGGGGACTAGCGGGAGTATTGAGCAGTTCTTC. It yields the protein CASSYSGTSGSIEQFF.